A selection of T cell receptor beta chains follows, all from one sample in a study of technical replicates of blood from several donors. Clones were sequenced by immunoSEQ multiplex PCR, and TCRdb holds only the in-frame ones, with some missing. The top ten clones hold around 2.9% of a sample with 55,000 to 75,000 clones, about 94% of them seen once. The sample consisted of PBMCs. Every receptor here comes from a human donor in good health. Some clones in this sample may be carry-over from other donors' samples. CDR3s include the opening cysteine and the closing phenylalanine or tryptophan. The order of the fields is CDR3 protein, D gene, CDR3 length, V gene, J gene. A D gene is named only where the DNA matches it firmly.

CDR3 protein: CASSQDSSGGSETQYF; D gene: TRBD2; CDR3 length: 16; V gene: TRBV4-2; J gene: TRBJ2-5
CDR3 protein: CASSLGLNDGTQYF; D gene: NA; CDR3 length: 14; V gene: TRBV4-2; J gene: TRBJ2-5
CDR3 protein: CASSLVAAVTQETQYF; D gene: NA; CDR3 length: 16; V gene: TRBV13; J gene: TRBJ2-5
CDR3 protein: CASSVGTGYNEQFF; D gene: TRBD1; CDR3 length: 14; V gene: TRBV5-1; J gene: TRBJ2-1
CDR3 protein: CATSPQVNEQFF; D gene: NA; CDR3 length: 12; V gene: TRBV15; J gene: TRBJ2-1
CDR3 protein: CASSQDAGNSNQPQHF; D gene: NA; CDR3 length: 16; V gene: TRBV4-3; J gene: TRBJ1-5
CDR3 protein: CASSELTGRLNTEAFF; D gene: NA; CDR3 length: 16; V gene: TRBV6-1; J gene: TRBJ1-1
CDR3 protein: CASSWEGRSNQPQHF; D gene: NA; CDR3 length: 15; V gene: TRBV2; J gene: TRBJ1-5
CDR3 protein: CASSQGQDNEKLFF; D gene: TRBD1; CDR3 length: 14; V gene: TRBV5-4; J gene: TRBJ1-4
CDR3 protein: CASSPFRETEAFF; D gene: NA; CDR3 length: 13; V gene: TRBV18; J gene: TRBJ1-1
CDR3 protein: CASSQEIGRSGLYF; D gene: NA; CDR3 length: 14; V gene: TRBV4-2; J gene: TRBJ2-7
CDR3 protein: CASKLGQGLGELFF; D gene: TRBD1; CDR3 length: 14; V gene: TRBV27; J gene: TRBJ1-4
CDR3 protein: CASRLNTGELFF; D gene: NA; CDR3 length: 12; V gene: TRBV5-4; J gene: TRBJ2-2
CDR3 protein: CASSLASSNYGYTF; D gene: NA; CDR3 length: 14; V gene: TRBV7-8; J gene: TRBJ1-2
CDR3 protein: CASSQEWMGGGETQYF; D gene: NA; CDR3 length: 16; V gene: TRBV4-2; J gene: TRBJ2-5
CDR3 protein: CASSLVNVRVNEQYF; D gene: NA; CDR3 length: 15; V gene: TRBV5-1; J gene: TRBJ2-7
CDR3 protein: CASSPRTGISSGYTF; D gene: TRBD1; CDR3 length: 15; V gene: TRBV19; J gene: TRBJ1-2
CDR3 protein: CASSLDDGVHEQYF; D gene: NA; CDR3 length: 14; V gene: TRBV7-8; J gene: TRBJ2-7
CDR3 protein: CASSLIGGAQGGNTIYF; D gene: NA; CDR3 length: 17; V gene: TRBV7-3; J gene: TRBJ1-3
CDR3 protein: CASSGQTGDNEQFF; D gene: TRBD1; CDR3 length: 14; V gene: TRBV9; J gene: TRBJ2-1
CDR3 protein: CASSWTSISSYEQYF; D gene: TRBD2; CDR3 length: 15; V gene: TRBV6-5; J gene: TRBJ2-7
CDR3 protein: CASSLDRGQETQYF; D gene: NA; CDR3 length: 14; V gene: TRBV11-2; J gene: TRBJ2-5
CDR3 protein: CASPRRGGKVLTANTGELFF; D gene: NA; CDR3 length: 20; V gene: TRBV12-2; J gene: TRBJ2-2
CDR3 protein: CASSSAGTAIYEQYF; D gene: TRBD1; CDR3 length: 15; V gene: TRBV27; J gene: TRBJ2-7
CDR3 protein: CASSLTENTEAFF; D gene: NA; CDR3 length: 13; V gene: TRBV5-1; J gene: TRBJ1-1
CDR3 protein: CASSEPTGGQLAKNIQYF; D gene: TRBD1; CDR3 length: 18; V gene: TRBV6-1; J gene: TRBJ2-4
CDR3 protein: CASSLGQANTGELFF; D gene: TRBD1; CDR3 length: 15; V gene: TRBV7-2; J gene: TRBJ2-2
CDR3 protein: CASSLGRVRGQETQYF; D gene: TRBD1; CDR3 length: 16; V gene: TRBV7-9; J gene: TRBJ2-5
CDR3 protein: CASSGQVGNSPLHF; D gene: TRBD1; CDR3 length: 14; V gene: TRBV9; J gene: TRBJ1-6
CDR3 protein: CASSLGSGTSGRLSEQYF; D gene: TRBD2; CDR3 length: 18; V gene: TRBV7-6; J gene: TRBJ2-7